Listed here are 12 T cell receptor beta chains from one sample, sequenced in a study of blood T cells in healthy people across ages. Using a J-beta primer mix together with a sample-barcoded 5' primer, a second PCR was run for roughly 7 to 12 cycles. Each CDR3 protein gets one entry after TCRdb re-called the 5' RACE reads with MiXCR. This repertoire shows some 940,000 distinct CDR3 sequences, 25% to 35% found once; its top ten account for more than 8.5%. Separately, the same data were catalogued under a study of T cells of mothers and their children.

Material: blood. These receptors were taken from a woman in her forties in good health.

This sequence joins TRBV3-1 and TRBJ2-1; no clear D gene. This CDR3 is 18 amino acids long. Trimming cost V 0 bases and J 0 bases, with 15 bases left between them. Germline V gives CDR1 LGHDT, CDR2 YNNKEL (reference sequence). The DNA of the CDR3 is TGTGCCAGCAGCCAAGATCACCCCCAGAGTTCCTCCTACAATGAGCAGTTCTTC. Encoded protein: CASSQDHPQSSSYNEQFF.

This clonotype appeared many times. V gene TRBV6-2 or TRBV6-3 combines with J gene TRBJ2-7; no definite D call. This CDR3 comprises 15 residues. V lost 6 bases, J lost 3 bases, and 18 bases lay in between. The germline V gene encodes CDR1 MNHEY and CDR2 SVGEGT. As DNA, the CDR3 is TGTGCCAGCAGCCCCTTGAAGCTCACCTTCTACGAGCAGTACTTC. Its translation is CASSPLKLTFYEQYF.

J is TRBJ1-4 and V is TRBV5-1; no reliable D call. This CDR3 contains 15 residues. V was clipped by 0 bases and J by 4 bases, with 10 bases between them. Germline V CDR1 and CDR2: SGHRS, YFSETQ. CDR3 sequence reads: CASSLVGSGNEKLFF. The CDR3 nucleotides are TGCGCCAGCAGCTTGGTGGGGTCAGGTAATGAAAAACTGTTTTTT. Based on the CDR3 plus reference TRBV5-1 and TRBJ1-4, the full variable domain is KAGVTQTPRYLIKTRGQQVTLSCSPISGHRSVSWYQQTPGQGLQFLFEYFSETQRNKGNFPGRFSGRQFSNSRSEMNVSTLELGDSALYLCASSLVGSGNEKLFFGSGTQLSVL.

The chain joins TRBV4-2 to TRBJ1-1, with D hard to call. Per the germline V gene, CDR1 is LGHNA and CDR2 is YNFKEQ. V lost 2 bases, J lost 5 bases, and 12 bases lay in between. The CDR3 consists of 14 residues. Here the CDR3 DNA reads TGTGCCAGCAGCCAACCGGGAGGAAGGACTGAAGCTTTCTTT. Residues: CASSQPGGRTEAFF.

The gene calls are TRBV4-1 and TRBJ1-2; the match to TRBD1 covers 7 bases. CDR1 and CDR2 (germline): MGHRA, YSYEKL. Losses at the gene ends were 4 bases for V and 4 bases for J; bases not matched to a gene: 12. The CDR3 contains 16 residues. CDR3 amino acids: CASSPTTGAPVYGYTF. The CDR3 DNA follows: TGCGCCAGCAGCCCGACTACAGGGGCGCCGGTCTATGGCTACACCTTC.

The gene calls are TRBV7-2 and TRBJ2-7; 7 positions agree with TRBD2. The V segment lost 7 bases and the J segment 5 bases; nucleotides outside the gene matches: 8. The CDR3 contains 13 residues. Germline loops: CDR1 SGHTA, CDR2 FQGNSA. Here the CDR3 reads CASMWEGAHEQYF. DNA of the CDR3: TGTGCCAGCATGTGGGAGGGAGCCCACGAGCAGTACTTC.

This clonotype was seen only a few times. The rearrangement links TRBV20-1 to TRBJ1-4; D is unresolved. The germline CDR1 and CDR2 sequences are DFQATT and SNEGSKA (reference sequence). The CDR3 runs 16 residues. V was shortened by 0 bases and J by 8 bases, with 19 bases between the two germline ends. The CDR3 region is CSAREIGPEFKEKLFF. The CDR3 DNA is TGCAGTGCTAGAGAAATCGGGCCAGAATTTAAGGAAAAACTGTTTTTT.

With respect to this clonotype: This may stem from a read error, because a much larger clone lies one nucleotide away. The gene calls are TRBV12-3 or TRBV12-4 and TRBJ2-4; the D is unclear. This CDR3 contains 15 residues. Deletions cut 4 bases from V and 3 bases from J, with 13 bases between. The CDR3 sequence: CASSSVIDVKNIQYF. The CDR3 bases are TGTGCCAGCAGTTCTGTCATCGATGTCAAAAACATTCAGTACTTC.

About this clonotype: Since a much larger clone is just one base distant, this may be a read error. The chain has TRBV12-3 or TRBV12-4 and TRBJ1-1, with D uncertain. The CDR3 spans 14 residues. Trimming removed 3 bases at V and 3 bases at J, with 11 bases between. The CDR3 here is CASSFLGRYTEAFF. The CDR3 DNA reads as TGTGCCAGCAGTTTCCTAGGGAGGTACACTGAAGCTTTCTTT.

This clonotype occurred a few times. The genes are TRBV12-3 or TRBV12-4 and TRBJ2-7, with 8 bases aligning to TRBD1. Trimming removed 7 bases from V and 7 bases from J; junction bases left unmatched: 15. This CDR3 comprises 15 residues. The CDR3 reads CASTHIPGQVREQYF. The CDR3 DNA sequence: TGTGCCAGCACCCATATACCGGGACAGGTTCGAGAGCAGTACTTC.

Many counts were recorded for this clonotype. The chain recombines TRBV7-6 with TRBJ1-1, with 7 bases fitting TRBD1. The CDR3 is 14 amino acids. Germline CDR1 reads SGHVS; CDR2 reads FNYEAQ. The junction had 7 bases not matched to a gene; V was cut back by 5 bases and J by 4 bases. CDR3 DNA: TGTGCCAGCAGCCTCACTTCAGGGGGCACTGAAGCTTTCTTT. It codes for CASSLTSGGTEAFF.

This clonotype has just a few counts. A read error may produce the germline difference seen at one junction end. The rearrangement uses TRBV6-5 and TRBJ2-5; D not resolved. There are 12 residues in the CDR3. Germline V gene data show CDR1 as MNHEY and CDR2 as SVGAGI. This CDR3 is CAGRKSRETQYF. DNA of the CDR3: TGTGCCGGCAGAAAAAGCAGAGAGACCCAGTACTTC.